This entry lists 2 T cell receptor beta chains sequenced from one sample in a study of post-analysis software for immune sequencing data. Study results and caveats: The five TRBV segments detected at higher frequency in patients than in controls included TRBV5-6, TRBV5-1 and TRBV20-1.

Built from TCR beta cDNA, the libraries had unique molecular identifiers in them. TCRdb reprocessed the PCR reads via MiXCR and lists one record per CDR3 protein. The sample contains hundreds of thousands of distinct CDR3 sequences, 30% of which appear only once. Antigens of these TCRs are unknown. Sample: blood. The receptors were gathered from a girl under 18 with multiple sclerosis.

The chain employs TRBV29-1 and TRBJ2-1; 7 nucleotides align to TRBD2. The J segment lost 7 bases and the V segment lost 7 bases, leaving 13 bases of the junction unmatched. Germline V gives CDR1 SQVTM, CDR2 ANQGSEA. This CDR3 spans 14 amino acids. CDR3 in amino acids: CSAPGGGYYNEQFF. The CDR3 nucleotides are TGCAGCGCTCCGGGAGGAGGGTATTATAATGAGCAGTTCTTC.

This chain connects TRBV20-1 to TRBJ1-5, with 7 bases matching TRBD1. Unmatched junction bases numbered 15, after V lost 0 bases and J lost 7 bases. Germline V gene sequence: CDR1 DFQATT, CDR2 SNEGSKA (reference sequence). The CDR3 is made up of 17 amino acids. CDR3: CSARDQAGGGIGQPQHF. DNA of the CDR3: TGCAGTGCTAGAGATCAGGCAGGGGGAGGCATAGGACAGCCCCAGCATTTT.